Only a few counts were recorded for the clone carrying this T cell receptor (beta chain). The data stem from a study of blood T cell repertoires in COVID-19. Study-level information: Sources were T cells, B-cell-depleted T cells, or PBMCs; the material itself was cDNA or gDNA.

V shed 5 bases and J shed 2 bases, with 12 bases lying between them. Germline lookup yields CDR1 SGHTA and CDR2 FQGNSA. There are 14 residues in the CDR3. In the original workflow: Nucleated cell number was recorded as an estimate derived from reference gene primer amplification. Sequenced by immunoSEQ multiplex PCR; TCRdb stores in-frame clones only, minus some. V and J calls plus clone size are reproduced from that table; the DNA served to infer D and trimming. Of 250,000 or so clones in the sample, 70% to 90% were seen once. Sequencing used peripheral blood. The J gene is TRBJ1-1, the V gene TRBV7-2; tentatively, D is TRBD1 (6 bases). The receptor comes from a man aged 18 to 30 with active or convalescent COVID-19. CDR3 sequence (DNA): TGTGCCAGCAGCCCCGGGACACATAACACTGAAGCTTTCTTT. Amino acid sequence: CASSPGTHNTEAFF.